The clone carrying this T cell receptor beta chain was detected ten times or more. Its antigen is currently unknown. These data are taken from a study of CD8+CD57+ T cells in acquired aplastic anemia. Looking at the study overall: Average DNA yield from sorted CD4+ and CD8+ cells was 3.2 ug. General study points: About 30 CD8+ CDR3 sequences occurred in both the patients and the controls.

Profiling that covered TCR beta VDJ and CDR3 relied on genomic DNA as its template. TCRdb passed the reads through MiXCR, listing each CDR3 protein once. The table includes 150,000 to 180,000 distinct CDR3 sequences, roughly 49% detected once. With V trimmed by 4 bases and J by 3 bases, 10 bases remained unmatched. The CDR3 runs to 15 residues. CDR1 is SGDLS and CDR2 is YYNGEE in the germline V gene. Those patients picked for sequencing had displayed CD8+CD57+ cell expansion on flow cytometry. The enrolled patients all had severe acquired aplastic anemia. Sequencing was carried out using sorted CD4+, CD8+, or CD8+CD57+ T cells (not recorded which) from PBMCs. This TCR was recovered from a human donor with aplastic anemia. The rearrangement uses TRBV9 and TRBJ2-7; 7 bases are a match to TRBD1. CDR3 bases: TGTGCCAGCAGCCCCCTCGGCGCAGGGGGCTACGAGCAGTACTTC. The encoded protein is CASSPLGAGGYEQYF.